This T cell receptor beta chain was documented in a study of cytomegalovirus exposure and HLA in healthy donors. PCR amplification relied on 60 Vbeta primers (plus 13 Jbeta primers). Clones were read by immunoSEQ multiplex PCR, and TCRdb kept only the in-frame ones, dropping some. The data contain 85,000 to 100,000 clones, roughly 78% of them singletons. Overall study findings and caveats: In vitro data verified a few CMV-associated chains as specific for CMV antigens. It was reportedly the case that the classifier diagnosed cytomegalovirus status with high specificity and sensitivity.

This clone was seen just once. The antigen is unknown. This CDR3 has 15 residues. V was clipped by 7 bases and J by 4 bases; unmatched bases: 9. Per germline, CDR1 MNHEY and CDR2 SMNVEV (reference sequence). The sequenced material came from PBMCs. The V gene is TRBV27, the J gene TRBJ2-4, with 8 bases matching TRBD1. The clonotype comes from a man aged 30 to 39 in good health and CMV-seronegative. The CDR3: CASTTLQGGKNIQYF. CDR3 DNA sequence: TGTGCCAGCACCACTTTACAGGGGGGAAAAAACATTCAGTACTTC.